This TCR beta chain was identified during a study of blood T cell repertoires in COVID-19. Study-level background: COVID-19 samples collected from the United States, Italy and Spain covered acute and convalescent phases. T cells, B-cell-depleted T cells, or PBMCs provided the cDNA or gDNA that served as material.

The data were produced by immunoSEQ multiplex PCR, yet TCRdb's version contains in-frame clones alone and is incomplete. The sample has around 300,000 clones, around 92% seen once. Trimming cost V 5 bases and J 4 bases, with 14 bases left between them. Germline-derived CDR1 and CDR2 are SGHVS and FNYEAQ. The CDR3 extends over 14 amino acids. Individuals aged 18 to 89 years were recruited from 24 US areas. Cohorts were assigned according to the clinical history that participants reported. The V gene is TRBV7-6, the J gene TRBJ1-2; D is unclear. The clonotype originates from a woman aged 25-40 years who had recovered from COVID-19. The source material was PBMCs or T cells enriched from blood (not recorded which). Here the CDR3 DNA reads TGTGCCAGCAGCCCAAGTGGCGGAATCTATGGCTACACCTTC. It specifies CASSPSGGIYGYTF. The full variable domain, rest sourced from reference TRBV7-6 and TRBJ1-2, is GAGVSQSPRYKVTKRGQDVALRCDPISGHVSLYWYRQALGQGPEFLTYFNYEAQQDKSGLPNDRFSAERPEGSISTLTIQRTEQRDSAMYRCASSPSGGIYGYTFGSGTRLTVV.